Presented here are 28 T cell receptor beta chains from one specimen sequenced in a study of cytomegalovirus exposure and HLA in healthy donors. The primer mix had 60 Vbeta and 13 Jbeta primers. TCRdb's copy holds only in-frame clones and misses some; the assay was immunoSEQ multiplex PCR. The repertoire holds roughly 110,000 clones, with 73% as singletons. Sequencing was carried out using PBMCs. The receptors here all came from a man between 25 and 39 years old in good health and CMV-seronegative.

The rearrangement joins TRBV29-1 to TRBJ1-2; D is ambiguous. Per germline, CDR1 SQVTM and CDR2 ANQGSEA. V was cut by 4 bases and J by 8 bases, with 8 bases left in between. This CDR3 comprises 10 residues. Written as DNA, the CDR3 is TGCAGCGTTGTATCGGGAGGCTACACCTTC. The encoded protein is CSVVSGGYTF.

This chain joins TRBV2 and TRBJ2-7, with 9 nucleotides matching TRBD2. J gave up 4 bases and V 6 bases, and 10 bases lay outside the gene matches. Germline CDR1 reads SNHLY; CDR2 reads FYNNEI. CDR3 size: 15 residues. This CDR3 reads CASREGLAGAYEQYF. DNA for the CDR3: TGTGCCAGCAGAGAGGGGTTAGCGGGAGCATACGAGCAGTACTTC.

This clone was found once. The V gene is TRBV5-6, the J gene TRBJ2-6; tentative D call: TRBD1 (6 bases). In germline, CDR1 is SGHDT, CDR2 YYEEEE. V was trimmed by 4 bases and J by 0 bases, leaving 20 bases between them. CDR3 size: 19 residues. CDR3 sequence reads: CASSQFSTGRSSGANVLTF. The CDR3 nucleotides read TGTGCCAGCAGCCAATTTTCGACAGGTCGATCCTCTGGGGCCAACGTCCTGACTTTC.

As DNA, the CDR3 is TGTGCCAGCAGCCCACGGGTAGGCGAGCAGTACTTC. Encoded protein: CASSPRVGEQYF. The chain combines TRBV28 with TRBJ2-7; D is uncertain. This CDR3 has 12 amino acids. Germline CDR1 and CDR2: MDHEN and SYDVKM. V lost 6 bases to trimming and J lost 6 bases, with 12 bases between them. The full variable domain, in which reference TRBV28 and TRBJ2-7 provide the parts outside the CDR3, is DVKVTQSSRYLVKRTGEKVFLECVQDMDHENMFWYRQDPGLGLRLIYFSYDVKMKEKGDIPEGYSVSREKKERFSLILESASTNQTSMYLCASSPRVGEQYFGPGTRLTVT.

The chain uses TRBV30 and TRBJ1-6, with TRBD1 matching 7 bases. V dropped 4 bases and J dropped 10; count of bases not matched to a gene: 10. Germline V gene sequence: CDR1 GTSNPN, CDR2 SVGIG (reference sequence). The length of the CDR3 is 14 residues. CDR3 in DNA: TGTGCCTGGACCGACGAGGGGGCTGTGTCACCCCTCCACTTT. Amino acid sequence: CAWTDEGAVSPLHF.

The chain is built from TRBV10-2 and TRBJ2-7; 8 bases line up with TRBD2. Germline loops: CDR1 WSHSY, CDR2 SAAADI. The junction had 11 bases not matched to a gene; V was cut back by 5 bases and J by 5 bases. This CDR3 has 15 residues. In DNA form, the CDR3 reads TGCGCCAGCAGTAACCCGGGACTAGTTTCCCACGAGCAGTACTTC. Translation gives CASSNPGLVSHEQYF.

CDR3 sequence (DNA): TGTGCCAGCAGCCCGGGACAGGGTAGGAAGACCCAGTACTTC. It is translated as CASSPGQGRKTQYF. This chain uses TRBV7-9 with TRBJ2-5; 9 bases fit TRBD1. The junction had 7 bases not matched to a gene; V was cut back by 5 bases and J by 6 bases. Germline V gene sequence: CDR1 SEHNR, CDR2 FQNEAQ (reference sequence). This CDR3 contains 14 residues. The whole variable domain, remainder taken from reference TRBV7-9 and TRBJ2-5, is DTGVSQNPRHKITKRGQNVTFRCDPISEHNRLYWYRQTLGQGPEFLTYFQNEAQLEKSRLLSDRFSAERPKGSFSTLEIQRTEQGDSAMYLCASSPGQGRKTQYFGPGTRLLVL.

The chain combines TRBV6-1 with TRBJ1-1; unclear D gene. Trimming stripped 4 bases from V and 5 bases from J, with 14 bases between. CDR3 length: 14 amino acids. Germline V lookup: CDR1 MNHNS, CDR2 SASEGT. CDR3 DNA sequence: TGTGCCAGCAGTGCCTCCGGGTACCGAACTGAAGCTTTCTTT. Translation gives CASSASGYRTEAFF.

Points on this clone: One end of the junction varies from germline; a read error may be responsible. The chain combines TRBV27 with TRBJ2-2, with 8 bases fitting TRBD1. CDR3 length equals 15 residues. Per germline, CDR1 MNHEY and CDR2 SMNVEV (reference sequence). The CDR3 sequence: CASKTTGGNTGELLF. The DNA of the CDR3 is TGTGCCAGCAAAACTACAGGGGGGAACACCGGGGAGCTGCTTTTT.

The chain joins TRBV11-3 to TRBJ2-5; the match to TRBD1 covers 9 bases. The trim removed 5 bases at V and 11 bases at J, leaving 9 bases unmatched. Germline-derived CDR1 and CDR2 are SGHNT and YENEEA. CDR3 length: 13 residues. CDR3 nucleotides: TGTGCCAGCAGCCATGGGGACAGGGCTGAGCAGTACTTC. Encoded protein: CASSHGDRAEQYF. Using reference TRBV11-3 and TRBJ2-5 for the parts outside the CDR3, the full variable domain is EAGVVQSPRYKIIEKKQPVAFWCNPISGHNTLYWYLQNLGQGPELLIRYENEEAVDDSQLPKDRFSAERLKGVDSTLKIQPAELGDSAVYLCASSHGDRAEQYFGPGTRLLVL.

The chain carries TRBV6-1 and TRBJ1-3; no firm D call. Trimming took 2 bases from V and 1 from J, leaving 15 bases between them. Germline V CDR1 and CDR2: MNHNS, SASEGT. The CDR3 covers 17 residues. The CDR3 protein is CASSERDTIYSGNTIYF. The CDR3 DNA follows: TGTGCCAGCAGTGAAAGAGACACCATATATTCTGGAAACACCATATATTTT.

The chain combines TRBV4-1 with TRBJ1-2; maybe TRBD1 (5 bases). The ends were cut back, 0 bases at V and 7 bases at J, with 12 bases in the middle. The CDR3 is 14 amino acids. Germline-derived CDR1 and CDR2 are MGHRA and YSYEKL. The CDR3 here is CASSQDDSIPGYTF. The CDR3 nucleotides are TGCGCCAGCAGCCAAGATGACAGTATACCTGGCTACACCTTC.

The chain combines TRBV7-8 with TRBJ2-7; 7 bases are a match to TRBD1. V lost 3 bases and J lost 3; bases outside the gene matches: 11. The CDR3 length is 16 residues. From germline, CDR1 is SGHVS and CDR2 FQNEAQ. The CDR3 spells CASSFIARTGLYEQYF. CDR3 DNA: TGTGCCAGCAGCTTTATCGCGCGGACAGGACTCTACGAGCAGTACTTC.

The chain uses TRBV19 and TRBJ1-5, with D tentatively TRBD1 (5 bases). Germline loops: CDR1 LNHDA, CDR2 SQIVND (reference sequence). The ends were cut back, 2 bases at V and 3 bases at J, with 17 bases in the middle. The CDR3 totals 17 residues. The CDR3 protein is CASSIRGGGRVNQPQHF. Written as DNA, the CDR3 is TGTGCCAGTAGTATAAGGGGAGGAGGGAGGGTCAATCAGCCCCAGCATTTT.

The rearrangement uses TRBV5-4 and TRBJ1-1; D ambiguous. CDR3 length: 12 residues. Germline V lookup: CDR1 SGHNT, CDR2 YYREEE (reference sequence). Trimming took off 5 bases at V and 5 bases at J, with 10 bases between the two ends. The CDR3 sequence: CASSSGGTEAFF. For the CDR3, the DNA is TGTGCCAGCAGTTCGGGTGGGACTGAAGCTTTCTTT.

The V and J genes are TRBV10-2 and TRBJ2-1, with TRBD2 as a possible D gene (5 bases). This CDR3 spans 15 amino acids. The germline V gene has CDR1 WSHSY and CDR2 SAAADI. The V gene lost 3 bases and the J gene lost 2 bases, with 11 bases spanning the gap. The DNA for the CDR3 is TGCGCCAGCAGTGAATCGGGGTTCGCCTACAATGAGCAGTTCTTC. It encodes CASSESGFAYNEQFF.

The rearrangement joins TRBV6-5 to TRBJ2-7, with TRBD1 matching over 8 bases. CDR1 MNHEY and CDR2 SVGAGI come from the germline V gene. The CDR3 covers 14 residues. The junction had 6 bases not matched to a gene; V was cut back by 2 bases and J by 6 bases. CDR3 amino acids: CASSYEAGGLEQYF. The CDR3 coding sequence is TGTGCCAGCAGTTACGAGGCAGGGGGCCTCGAGCAGTACTTC.

This clone appeared a single time. The chain couples TRBV9 to TRBJ2-3, with D unclear. CDR1 and CDR2 from the germline V gene are SGDLS and YYNGEE. The germline V and J ends were trimmed by 0 bases and 2 bases, with 7 bases remaining between them. CDR3 size: 14 residues. Here the CDR3 DNA reads TGTGCCAGCAGCGTAGCCGTAGACACAGATACGCAGTATTTT. Its translation is CASSVAVDTDTQYF.

The DNA for the CDR3 is TGTGCCTGGAGTGGGGGACAGGGGTTCAATGAGCAGTTCTTC. Amino acids: CAWSGGQGFNEQFF. The rearrangement uses TRBV30 and TRBJ2-1; TRBD1 aligns across 10 bases. V trimming: 1 base; J trimming: 6 bases; junction bases outside the gene matches: 3. The V gene's germline CDR1 is GTSNPN and CDR2 SVGIG (reference sequence). This CDR3 is 14 amino acids long.

This rearrangement joins TRBV5-1 to TRBJ2-3; 8 bases are a match to TRBD1. Trimming at V came to 3 bases and at J to 3 bases, leaving 6 bases not matched to a gene. Germline values: CDR1 SGHRS, CDR2 YFSETQ. The CDR3 contains 15 residues. DNA for the CDR3: TGCGCCAGCAGCTCGGACAGGGAAGGGACAGATACGCAGTATTTT. Translation: CASSSDREGTDTQYF.

The chain carries TRBV5-1 and TRBJ1-6, with D perhaps matching TRBD1 (5 bases). This CDR3 spans 15 amino acids. With 3 bases removed from V and 5 bases from J, the gap between germline ends came to 12 bases. Germline V gene lookup returns CDR1 SGHRS and CDR2 YFSETQ. The CDR3 coding sequence is TGCGCCAGCAGCTGGGGCACCCCGGATAATTCACCCCTCCACTTT. It yields the protein CASSWGTPDNSPLHF.

This chain connects TRBV30 to TRBJ2-5, with 10 bases matching TRBD1. Losses at the gene ends were 0 bases for V and 8 bases for J; bases not matched to a gene: 6. This CDR3 contains 14 residues. Germline V gives CDR1 GTSNPN, CDR2 SVGIG (reference sequence). CDR3 nucleotides: TGTGCCTGGAGTGTAAGAGGACAGGGGGAAACCCAGTACTTC. It codes for CAWSVRGQGETQYF. Full variable domain (remainder filled in from reference TRBV30 and TRBJ2-5): SQTIHQWPATLVQPVGSPLSLECTVEGTSNPNLYWYRQAAGRGLQLLFYSVGIGQISSEVPQNLSASRPQDRQFILSSKKLLLSDSGFYLCAWSVRGQGETQYFGPGTRLLVL.

This rearrangement joins TRBV10-3 to TRBJ2-5, with 7 bases aligning to TRBD1. The DNA end is more similar to TRBJ2-7, so the J call may be wrong. Germline-derived CDR1 and CDR2 are ENHRY and SYGVKD. There are 14 residues in the CDR3. CDR3: CAISGQDLSYEQYF. Here the CDR3 DNA reads TGTGCCATCAGCGGACAGGACCTCTCCTACGAGCAGTACTTC.

The V gene is TRBV7-9, the J gene TRBJ2-1, with 8 bases identical to TRBD2. After removal of 2 bases from V and 7 bases from J, the junction contained 4 bases not matched to a gene. This CDR3 has 14 amino acids. Germline loops: CDR1 SEHNR, CDR2 FQNEAQ (reference sequence). For the CDR3, the DNA is TGTGCCAGCAGCTTAAGGTCGGGGGGGAATGAGCAGTTCTTC. This gives the protein CASSLRSGGNEQFF.

The chain links TRBV6-6 to TRBJ1-1; 7 bases agree with TRBD1. V was pared by 5 bases and J by 4 bases, with 1 base of the junction left unmatched. Germline V CDR1 and CDR2: MNHNY, SVGAGI (reference sequence). The CDR3 covers 12 residues. The CDR3 reads CASSRQGTEAFF. For the CDR3, the DNA is TGTGCCAGCAGTCGACAGGGCACTGAAGCTTTCTTT.

This rearrangement joins TRBV5-1 to TRBJ2-5; 12 bases are shared with TRBD1. The end of the DNA is better explained by TRBJ2-7, so the J call may be wrong. CDR3 length: 16 amino acids. The V gene's germline CDR1 is SGHRS and CDR2 YFSETQ. CDR3 in amino acids: CASSGTGTGGDDEQYF. The DNA of the CDR3 is TGCGCCAGCAGCGGGACAGGGACAGGGGGCGACGACGAGCAGTACTTC.

This clone was observed a single time. The chain employs TRBV6-1 and TRBJ2-4; a weak D match, TRBD2 (6 bases). The germline CDR1 and CDR2 sequences are MNHNS and SASEGT. The CDR3 sequence is 15 residues long. Trimming removed 1 base at V and 6 bases at J, with 13 bases between. The CDR3 bases are TGTGCCAGCAGTGAAGATTGGGGACTGTTAAACATTCAGTACTTC. Translation: CASSEDWGLLNIQYF.

This sequence joins TRBV5-1 and TRBJ1-4, with D possibly being TRBD1 (5 bases). This CDR3 is built from 14 residues. Per germline, CDR1 SGHRS and CDR2 YFSETQ. V lost 4 bases, J lost 7 bases, and 14 bases lay in between. The CDR3 sequence is CASSPQGTGEKLFF. The CDR3 nucleotides are TGCGCCAGCAGCCCGCAGGGTACGGGTGAAAAACTGTTTTTT. Variable domain in full (rest from reference TRBV5-1 and TRBJ1-4): KAGVTQTPRYLIKTRGQQVTLSCSPISGHRSVSWYQQTPGQGLQFLFEYFSETQRNKGNFPGRFSGRQFSNSRSEMNVSTLELGDSALYLCASSPQGTGEKLFFGSGTQLSVL.